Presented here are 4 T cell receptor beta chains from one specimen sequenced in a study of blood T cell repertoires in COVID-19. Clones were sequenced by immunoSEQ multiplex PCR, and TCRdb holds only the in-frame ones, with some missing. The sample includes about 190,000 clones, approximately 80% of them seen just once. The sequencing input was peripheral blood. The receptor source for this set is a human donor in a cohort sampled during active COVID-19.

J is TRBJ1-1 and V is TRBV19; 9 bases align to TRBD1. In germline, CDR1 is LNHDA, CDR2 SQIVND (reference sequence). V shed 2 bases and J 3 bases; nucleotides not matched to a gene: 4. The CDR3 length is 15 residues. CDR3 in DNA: TGTGCCAGTAGTATATACAGGGGGCTTGACACTGAAGCTTTCTTT. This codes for CASSIYRGLDTEAFF.

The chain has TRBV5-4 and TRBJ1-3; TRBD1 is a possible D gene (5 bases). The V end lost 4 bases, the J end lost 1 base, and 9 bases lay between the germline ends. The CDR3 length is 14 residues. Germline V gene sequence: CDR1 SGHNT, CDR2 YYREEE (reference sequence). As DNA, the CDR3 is TGTGCCAGCAGCGGTGGACAATCTGGAAACACCATATATTTT. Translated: CASSGGQSGNTIYF.

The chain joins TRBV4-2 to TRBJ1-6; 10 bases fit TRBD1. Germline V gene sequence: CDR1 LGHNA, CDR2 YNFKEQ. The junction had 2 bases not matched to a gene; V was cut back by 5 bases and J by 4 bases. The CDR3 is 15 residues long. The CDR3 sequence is CASSAGQGYNSPLHF. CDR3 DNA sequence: TGTGCCAGCAGCGCGGGACAGGGGTATAATTCACCCCTCCACTTT.

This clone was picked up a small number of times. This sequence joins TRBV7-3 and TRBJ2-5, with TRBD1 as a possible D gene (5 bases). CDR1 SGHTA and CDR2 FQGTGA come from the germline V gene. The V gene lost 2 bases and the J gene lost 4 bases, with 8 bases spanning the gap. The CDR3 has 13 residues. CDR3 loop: CASSLGQGETQYF. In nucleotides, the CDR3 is TGTGCCAGCAGCTTAGGTCAGGGAGAGACCCAGTACTTC.